This T cell receptor (beta chain) originates from a study of blood T cell repertoires in COVID-19. Study at large: Spain, Italy and the United States supplied samples that represented acute and convalescent COVID-19. PBMCs, B-cell-depleted T cells, or T cells provided the cDNA or gDNA that made up the material.

V was pared by 10 bases and J by 0 bases, with 6 bases of the junction left unmatched. The CDR3 is 14 residues long. Germline CDR1 MNHEY, CDR2 SVGAGI. Original processing methods: Researchers report that nucleated cell counts were estimated from reference gene primer amplification. Profiling relied on immunoSEQ multiplex PCR, and the TCRdb table lists in-frame clones only, not all of them. From that table come the V and J calls and clone size; the DNA was used to work out D and trimming. The sample consists of about 110,000 clones, roughly 87% of them appearing once. Material for sequencing was peripheral blood. The origin of this receptor is a human donor in a cohort sampled during active COVID-19. This chain joins TRBV6-5 and TRBJ1-3; TRBD1 agrees at 7 bases. The CDR3 DNA sequence: TGTGCCACAACGAACAGGGGCTCTGGAAACACCATATATTTT. It specifies CATTNRGSGNTIYF.